These 3 T cell receptor beta chains share one sample of origin, sequenced in a study of molecular identifiers for immune sequencing clone quantification. TCRdb fed the PCR reads into MiXCR, producing one record per CDR3 protein. The sample holds some 91,000 distinct CDR3 sequences, 20% to 25% seen once. The source material was naive CD8+ T cells from blood, with Jurkat cell RNA spiked in. The subset was: FACS-sorted CD8+CD4-CCR7+CD45RA+ naive T cells. Receptors originate from a human donor in good health. Some libraries in this study had Jurkat cell RNA spiked in.

This clonotype was seen repeatedly, ten times or more. The chain couples TRBV6-5 to TRBJ1-2; D unclear. Trimming removed 2 bases from V and 3 bases from J, with 10 bases in between. The CDR3 consists of 14 residues. Germline lookup yields CDR1 MNHEY and CDR2 SVGAGI. CDR3 bases: TGTGCCAGCAGTTACAATGAATTGGACTATGGCTACACCTTC. Amino acids: CASSYNELDYGYTF.

A remark on this clonotype: A much larger clone lies a single base off, so this may be a read error. The V gene is TRBV5-8, the J gene TRBJ2-5; the match to TRBD1 covers 10 bases. The CDR3 has 15 amino acids. CDR1 is SGHTS and CDR2 is YDEGEE in the germline V gene. DNA for the CDR3: TGTGCCAGAAGATATGACAGGGGGCTCCGAGAGGCCCAGTACTTC. Protein sequence: CARRYDRGLREAQYF.

Comment on this clonotype: One base away lies a much larger clone, so this may be a sequencing read error. V and J are TRBV20-1 and TRBJ2-3; D gene ambiguous. Trimming left V 3 bases short and J 8 bases short, with 12 bases between. This CDR3 comprises 12 residues. From germline, CDR1 is DFQATT and CDR2 SNEGSKA (reference sequence). CDR3 in amino acids: CSASDGRGTQYF. CDR3 DNA: TGCAGTGCTAGTGATGGGCGAGGTACGCAGTATTTT.